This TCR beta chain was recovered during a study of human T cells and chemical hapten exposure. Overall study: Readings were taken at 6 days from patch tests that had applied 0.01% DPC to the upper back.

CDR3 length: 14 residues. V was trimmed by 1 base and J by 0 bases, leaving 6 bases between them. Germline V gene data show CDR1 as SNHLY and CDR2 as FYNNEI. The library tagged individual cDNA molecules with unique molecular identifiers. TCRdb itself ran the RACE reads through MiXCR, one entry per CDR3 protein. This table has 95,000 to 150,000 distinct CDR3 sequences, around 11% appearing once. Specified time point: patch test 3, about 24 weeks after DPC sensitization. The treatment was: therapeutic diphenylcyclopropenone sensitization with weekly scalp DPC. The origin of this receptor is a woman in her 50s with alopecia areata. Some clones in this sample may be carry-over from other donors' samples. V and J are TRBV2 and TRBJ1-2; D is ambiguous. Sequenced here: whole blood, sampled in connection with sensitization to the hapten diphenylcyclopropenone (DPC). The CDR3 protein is CASSEGSANYGYTF. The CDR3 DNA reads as TGTGCCAGCAGTGAAGGCTCAGCTAACTATGGCTACACCTTC.